Reported below is one T cell receptor (beta chain). In this sample, this clone turned up a few times. Its antigen is not yet known. Nothing much larger sits one base from this clone, and base qualities are not available. Participants in the prospective study were enrolled through a virtual design, were aged roughly 18 to 100 years, and lived in 24 United States geographic areas. In the prospective study, participants were assigned to cohorts based on the clinical history participants reported in a screening survey and a study questionnaire. In the prospective study, whole blood, serum and a nasopharyngeal or oropharyngeal swab were collected from each participant by mobile phlebotomists. Prospective study participants could optionally give additional blood draws and questionnaires over an approximately 2-month period. Before DNA extraction, blood samples from the prospective study were shipped at room temperature or frozen.

These data belong to a study of blood T cell repertoires in COVID-19 (TCRdb year 2020). The study in broad terms: Collaborator samples came from the United States, Italy and Spain and covered acute and convalescent phases of COVID-19. The samples were drawn from two sources: the first 160 participants of the ongoing ImmuneRACE study, and 1,254 subjects contributed by 6 global collaborators. HLA class I and class II types, where available, came from metadata supplied by the sample provider rather than from assay-based typing. Subjects who had been exposed to COVID-19, were actively infected with it, or had recovered from it provided the deeply sampled blood TCRbeta repertoires that made up the dataset. Nearly every sample came with metadata listing a de-identified subject ID, COVID-19 status, age in years and sex. A freely available public database, intended as a resource for researchers studying the immune response to SARS-CoV-2, is where the repertoires were released. The material from the prospective study consisted of cDNA or gDNA derived from T cells, B-cell-depleted T cells, or PBMCs. The paper's findings and limits, for the study overall: The amount of clinical and demographic metadata varied by source and participant and was provided uncurated.

TCRbeta CDR3 regions were amplified from genomic DNA by means of the immunoSEQ Assay, a bias-controlled multiplex PCR. Per the source publication's procedure: The number of nucleated cells in each sample was estimated from the amplification of reference gene primers within the assay. To quantify the absolute abundance of each unique TCRbeta CDR3 rearrangement, sequence reads were collapsed and filtered. For each sample, productive Simpson clonality was calculated as the square root of Simpson's diversity index over productive rearrangements. Sourced from immuneACCESS, this table was stored by TCRdb with only in-frame sequences that have V and J called. A share of the clones is absent; for the studies checked, an unresolved V gene accounts for under half, and the remainder has no known explanation. For V, J and clone size, that table is used; D and trimming come from the DNA. The sample data list fewer than 200,000 clones, and 65% to 90% of these were observed just once. The ten largest clones capture roughly 5.2% of the sample.

Relative to germline, V is missing 1 base and J is missing 4 bases, with 6 bases of the junction outside any gene match. CDR1 LNHDA and CDR2 SQIVND are derived from the germline V gene (reference sequence). The CDR3 contains 15 residues, cysteine and phenylalanine counted. Just CDR3 DNA is preserved here, 45 bases in frame from base 1. The sample consisted of PBMCs or T cells enriched from blood (not recorded which). This sequence uses TRBV19 and TRBJ1-2, with 7 middle bases fitting TRBD1. The TCR comes from a woman in her sixties or seventies with acute COVID-19. The DNA reads TGTGCCAGTAGTATAGGAAGGCGACAGGGCTATGGCTACACCTTC. This codes for CASSIGRRQGYGYTF.